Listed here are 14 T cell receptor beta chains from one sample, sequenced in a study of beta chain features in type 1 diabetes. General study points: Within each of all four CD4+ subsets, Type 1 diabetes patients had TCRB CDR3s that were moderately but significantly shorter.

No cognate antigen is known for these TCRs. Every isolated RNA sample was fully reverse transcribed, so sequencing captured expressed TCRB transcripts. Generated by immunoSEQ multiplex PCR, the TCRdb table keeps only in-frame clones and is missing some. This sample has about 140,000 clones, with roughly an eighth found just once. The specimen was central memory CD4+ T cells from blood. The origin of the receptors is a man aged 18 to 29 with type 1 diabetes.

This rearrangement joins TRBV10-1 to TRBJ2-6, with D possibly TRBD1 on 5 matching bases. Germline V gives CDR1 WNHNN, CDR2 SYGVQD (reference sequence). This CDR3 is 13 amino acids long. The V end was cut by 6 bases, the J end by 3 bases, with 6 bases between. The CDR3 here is CASSDSGANVLTF. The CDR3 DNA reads TGCGCCAGCAGCGACAGTGGGGCCAACGTCCTGACTTTC.

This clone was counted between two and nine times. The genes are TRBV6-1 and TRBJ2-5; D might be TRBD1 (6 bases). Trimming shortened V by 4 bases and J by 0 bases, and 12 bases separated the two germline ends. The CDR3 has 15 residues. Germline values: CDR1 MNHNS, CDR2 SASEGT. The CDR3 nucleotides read TGTGCCAGCAGTGTCATGAGACAGGACCAAGAGACCCAGTACTTC. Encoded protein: CASSVMRQDQETQYF.

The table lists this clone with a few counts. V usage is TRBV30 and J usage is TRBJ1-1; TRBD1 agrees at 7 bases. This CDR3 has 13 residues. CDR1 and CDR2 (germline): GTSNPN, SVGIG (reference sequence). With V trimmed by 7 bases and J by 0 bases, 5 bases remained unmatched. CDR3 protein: CALTGLVNTEAFF. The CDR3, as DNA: TGTGCCTTGACAGGGCTTGTGAACACTGAAGCTTTCTTT. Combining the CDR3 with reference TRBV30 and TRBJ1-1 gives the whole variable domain SQTIHQWPATLVQPVGSPLSLECTVEGTSNPNLYWYRQAAGRGLQLLFYSVGIGQISSEVPQNLSASRPQDRQFILSSKKLLLSDSGFYLCALTGLVNTEAFFGQGTRLTVV.

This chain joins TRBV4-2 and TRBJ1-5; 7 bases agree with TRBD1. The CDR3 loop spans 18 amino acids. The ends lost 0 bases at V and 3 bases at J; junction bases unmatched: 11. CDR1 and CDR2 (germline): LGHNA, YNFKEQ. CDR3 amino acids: CASSQDLSAGGNNQPQHF. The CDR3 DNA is TGTGCCAGCAGCCAAGATCTCTCGGCAGGGGGAAACAATCAGCCCCAGCATTTT.

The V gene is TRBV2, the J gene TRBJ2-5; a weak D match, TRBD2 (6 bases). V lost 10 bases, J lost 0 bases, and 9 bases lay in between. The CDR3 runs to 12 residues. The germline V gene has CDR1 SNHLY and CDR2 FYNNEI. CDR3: CAISGDQETQYF. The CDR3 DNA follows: TGTGCCATTTCGGGAGACCAAGAGACCCAGTACTTC.

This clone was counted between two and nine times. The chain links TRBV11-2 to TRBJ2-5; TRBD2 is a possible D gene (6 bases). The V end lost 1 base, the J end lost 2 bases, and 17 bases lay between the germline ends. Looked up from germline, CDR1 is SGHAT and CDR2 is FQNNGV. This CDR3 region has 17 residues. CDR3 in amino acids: CASSLVVFGLTQETQYF. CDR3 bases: TGTGCCAGCAGCTTAGTTGTCTTCGGACTAACGCAAGAGACCCAGTACTTC.

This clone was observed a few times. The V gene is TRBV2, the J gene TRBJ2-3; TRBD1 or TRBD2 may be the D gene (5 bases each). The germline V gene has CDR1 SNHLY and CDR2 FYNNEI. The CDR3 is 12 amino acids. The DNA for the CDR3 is TGTGGGTCCAGGGACGACACAGATACGCAGTATTTT. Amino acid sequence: CGSRDDTDTQYF.

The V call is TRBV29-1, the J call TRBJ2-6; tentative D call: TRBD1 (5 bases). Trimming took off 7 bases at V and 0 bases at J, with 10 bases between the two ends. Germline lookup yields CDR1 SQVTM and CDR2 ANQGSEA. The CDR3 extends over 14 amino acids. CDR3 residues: CSADSVSGANVLTF. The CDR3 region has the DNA TGCAGCGCTGACAGTGTCTCTGGGGCCAACGTCCTGACTTTC.

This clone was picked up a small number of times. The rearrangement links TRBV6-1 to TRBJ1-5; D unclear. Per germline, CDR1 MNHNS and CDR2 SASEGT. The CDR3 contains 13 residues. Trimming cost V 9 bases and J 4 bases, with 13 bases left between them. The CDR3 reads CASRSAGNQPQHF. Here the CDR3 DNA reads TGTGCCAGTCGAAGCGCTGGGAATCAGCCCCAGCATTTT.

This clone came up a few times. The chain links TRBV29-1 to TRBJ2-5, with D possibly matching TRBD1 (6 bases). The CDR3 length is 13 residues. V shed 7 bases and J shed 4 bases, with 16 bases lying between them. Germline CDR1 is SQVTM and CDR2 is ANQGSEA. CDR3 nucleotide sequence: TGCAGCGCCCACATACAGGGCCCAGAGACCCAGTACTTC. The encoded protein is CSAHIQGPETQYF.

The DNA for the CDR3 is TGTGCCAGCAGTAGTCCACAGGGTTACACTGAAGCTTTCTTT. Protein: CASSSPQGYTEAFF. V is TRBV6-6 and J is TRBJ1-1; a weak D match, TRBD1 (6 bases). The CDR3 sequence is 14 residues long. The germline V gene encodes CDR1 MNHNY and CDR2 SVGAGI (reference sequence). V dropped 5 bases and J dropped 3 bases, with 13 bases sitting between them.

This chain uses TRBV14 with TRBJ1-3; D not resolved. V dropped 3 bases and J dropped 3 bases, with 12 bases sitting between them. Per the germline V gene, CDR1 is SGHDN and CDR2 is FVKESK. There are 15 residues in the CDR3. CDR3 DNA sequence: TGTGCCAGCAGCCAGAACCCCAGAATTGGAAACACCATATATTTT. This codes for CASSQNPRIGNTIYF. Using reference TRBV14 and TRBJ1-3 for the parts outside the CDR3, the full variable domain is EAGVTQFPSHSVIEKGQTVTLRCDPISGHDNLYWYRRVMGKEIKFLLHFVKESKQDESGMPNNRFLAERTGGTYSTLKVQPAELEDSGVYFCASSQNPRIGNTIYFGEGSWLTVV.

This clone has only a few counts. The CDR3 region is CASSFSQGAGELFF. The CDR3 DNA sequence: TGTGCCAGCAGCTTCTCCCAGGGCGCCGGGGAGCTGTTTTTT. The genes are TRBV7-9 and TRBJ2-2; possible D gene TRBD1, 5 bases. Looked up from germline, CDR1 is SEHNR and CDR2 is FQNEAQ (reference sequence). The CDR3 has 14 amino acids. The V and J ends lost 3 bases and 6 bases respectively, with 11 bases between them.

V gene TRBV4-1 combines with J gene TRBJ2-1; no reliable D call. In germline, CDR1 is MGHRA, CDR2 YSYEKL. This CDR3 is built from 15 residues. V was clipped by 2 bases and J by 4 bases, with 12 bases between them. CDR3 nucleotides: TGCGCCAGCAGCCAACCGCCGGACGGATACAATGAGCAGTTCTTC. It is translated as CASSQPPDGYNEQFF.